This T cell receptor beta chain appears in the sequencing data of a study of blood T cell repertoires in COVID-19. Study at large: Spain, Italy and the United States supplied samples that represented acute and convalescent COVID-19.

V dropped 1 base and J dropped 4; count of bases not matched to a gene: 6. The CDR3 runs to 15 residues. Germline V CDR1 and CDR2: SEHNR, FQNEAQ (reference sequence). Data came from immunoSEQ multiplex PCR; TCRdb stores just in-frame clones and leaves some out. The sample includes just over 80,000 clones, 75% to 90% of them seen just once. Clinical history as reported by participants underpinned cohort assignment. The gene calls are TRBV7-9 and TRBJ1-2, with 7 positions matching TRBD1. The sequenced material came from PBMCs or T cells enriched from blood (not recorded which). The TCR sequence derives from a woman in her fifties or sixties with acute COVID-19. CDR3: CASSLGQGKGYGYTF. CDR3 bases: TGTGCCAGCAGCTTAGGACAGGGAAAGGGCTATGGCTACACCTTC.